Listed below are T cell receptor beta chains from one sample, sequenced in a study of tumor and adjacent non-tumor tissue in lung cancer. Each CDR3 protein gets one entry after TCRdb re-called the multiplex PCR reads with MiXCR. There are about 200,000 distinct CDR3 sequences in the sample; around 71% occur only once, and less than 25% lies in the top ten. Material: lung tumor tissue. Receptor source: a man between 60 and 70 years old with non-small cell lung cancer. Both conserved end residues are part of each CDR3. D genes are given only for firm matches. Rows give clone size only sometimes, using once, few, many, or a class for an expanded clone.

DNA: TGCAGTGCTAGAGATCTTGCCTCCCTGTACTACGAGCAGTACTTC
CDR3: CSARDLASLYYEQYF
J: TRBJ2-7
D: -
V: TRBV20-1
size: few
length: 15

DNA: TGTGCCAGCAGGTCCATCACGAACACCGGGGAGCTGTTTTTT
CDR3: CASRSITNTGELFF
J: TRBJ2-2
D: -
V: TRBV6-5
size: once
length: 14

DNA: TGCAGTGTTAGGGTGAGCGCCTCCTACAATGAGCAGTTCTTC
CDR3: CSVRVSASYNEQFF
J: TRBJ2-1
D: -
V: TRBV20-1
size: -
length: 14

DNA: TGTGCCTGGTCGGACAGTATTCAGGGCAATCAGCCCCAGCATTTT
CDR3: CAWSDSIQGNQPQHF
J: TRBJ1-5
D: -
V: TRBV30
size: few
length: 15

DNA: TGTGCCAGCAGCTTTGCCAGGGGAGGGGAGACCCAGTACTTC
CDR3: CASSFARGGETQYF
J: TRBJ2-5
D: -
V: TRBV11-2
size: -
length: 14

DNA: TGTGCCAGCAGCTGCGGACAGGGGTACCAAGAGACCCAGTACTTC
CDR3: CASSCGQGYQETQYF
J: TRBJ2-5
D: TRBD1
V: TRBV7-8
size: -
length: 15

DNA: TGTGCCAGCAGTTCGGCACTAGTGGGAGGGCCCTTTTACGATGAGCAGTTCTTC
CDR3: CASSSALVGGPFYDEQFF
J: TRBJ2-1
D: TRBD2
V: TRBV6-5
size: -
length: 18

DNA: TGCGCCAGCAGCTGGACTTCGGACAGGGCATGGCAGTACTTC
CDR3: CASSWTSDRAWQYF
J: TRBJ2-7
D: TRBD1
V: TRBV5-1
size: few
length: 14

DNA: TGTGCCAGCAGCCGGATGGGACAGGGCATTCAGCCCCAGCGTTTT
CDR3: CASSRMGQGIQPQRF
J: TRBJ1-5
D: TRBD1
V: TRBV6-1
size: -
length: 15

DNA: TGTGCCATCAGTTTAAGGGGGGGAAGCCAAGAGACCCAGTACTTC
CDR3: CAISLRGGSQETQYF
J: TRBJ2-5
D: -
V: TRBV28
size: -
length: 15

DNA: TGTGCCAGCAGTCCACAGAGCTCTGGAAACACCATATATTTT
CDR3: CASSPQSSGNTIYF
J: TRBJ1-3
D: -
V: TRBV12-3/TRBV12-4
size: many
length: 14

DNA: TGCGCCAGCAGCCAAGAAACCCAAAACACCAAATATTTT
CDR3: CASSQETQNTKYF
J: TRBJ1-3
D: -
V: TRBV4-3
size: -
length: 13

DNA: TGTGCTAGTGGAGGGGGATCTAAACAAACCTACGAGCAGTACTTC
CDR3: CASGGGSKQTYEQYF
J: TRBJ2-7
D: -
V: TRBV12-5
size: many
length: 15

DNA: TGTGCCAGTAGCTTAGAAGGGAACAGCAATCAGTCCCAGCATTTT
CDR3: CASSLEGNSNQSQHF
J: TRBJ1-5
D: -
V: TRBV11-2
size: few
length: 15

DNA: TGTGCCAGCAGCGTCCCGACCGGGGAGCAGTACTTC
CDR3: CASSVPTGEQYF
J: TRBJ2-7
D: -
V: TRBV5-6
size: few
length: 12

DNA: TGTGCCAACAGTTTAAGCCTAGCGGGAGCGGGCTCCTACGAGCAGCACTTC
CDR3: CANSLSLAGAGSYEQHF
J: TRBJ2-7
D: TRBD2
V: TRBV12-3/TRBV12-4
size: -
length: 17

DNA: TGTGCCAGCAGCTTAGAGGGGACCGTCCACAATGAGCACTTCTTC
CDR3: CASSLEGTVHNEHFF
J: TRBJ2-1
D: -
V: TRBV7-2
size: -
length: 15

DNA: TGTGCCAGCACTCCCCGGCGGAGGAGCTCCTACAATGAGCAGTTCTTC
CDR3: CASTPRRRSSYNEQFF
J: TRBJ2-1
D: -
V: TRBV5-4
size: many
length: 16

DNA: TGTGCCAGCAGCTTTGATTTCTATGGCTACACCTTC
CDR3: CASSFDFYGYTF
J: TRBJ1-2
D: -
V: TRBV5-5
size: many
length: 12

DNA: TGTGCCAGCGGTTTAGACAGGGGTAGGAGCAATCAGCCCCAGCTTTTT
CDR3: CASGLDRGRSNQPQLF
J: TRBJ1-5
D: TRBD1
V: TRBV12-3/TRBV12-4
size: -
length: 16

DNA: TGTAGCGTAGAAAAGGGGGACACGATCACCGGGGAGCCGTTTTTT
CDR3: CSVEKGDTITGEPFF
J: TRBJ2-2
D: -
V: TRBV29-1
size: -
length: 15

DNA: TGTGCCAGCAGTTTAATTCGGGATTGGATGGGCCACACCTTC
CDR3: CASSLIRDWMGHTF
J: TRBJ1-2
D: -
V: TRBV28
size: few
length: 14

DNA: TGCAGTGCTAGTTGGGGGACGTACTACGAGCAGTACTTC
CDR3: CSASWGTYYEQYF
J: TRBJ2-7
D: -
V: TRBV20-1
size: -
length: 13

DNA: TGTGCCAGCAGTAGTATAGGACAGAGGAACACTGAAGCTTTCTTT
CDR3: CASSSIGQRNTEAFF
J: TRBJ1-1
D: -
V: TRBV28
size: -
length: 15

DNA: TGCGCCAGCAGCCCTGAAAGGGGAGGGATAGTGAGCACAGATACGCAATATTTT
CDR3: CASSPERGGIVSTDTQYF
J: TRBJ2-3
D: TRBD2
V: TRBV4-1
size: -
length: 18

DNA: TGTGCCAGCAGGGGCGGTGGCTCCTACGAGCAGTACTTC
CDR3: CASRGGGSYEQYF
J: TRBJ2-7
D: -
V: TRBV12-3/TRBV12-4
size: -
length: 13

DNA: TGCACCAGCAGCTTTGCGGCTAATGTAAAACTGTTTTTT
CDR3: CTSSFAANVKLFF
J: TRBJ1-4
D: -
V: TRBV5-1
size: -
length: 13

DNA: TGTGCCAGCAGTTTGGAGCCGGAGGGCAGCAATCAGCCTCAGCATTTT
CDR3: CASSLEPEGSNQPQHF
J: TRBJ1-5
D: -
V: TRBV12-3/TRBV12-4
size: -
length: 16

DNA: TGTATCAGCACCTGGACAGGGGTTAGCAATCAGCCCCAGCATTTT
CDR3: CISTWTGVSNQPQHF
J: TRBJ1-5
D: TRBD1
V: TRBV6-1
size: -
length: 15

DNA: TGTGCCAGCAGCTTGGGGCTTCGAAACACAGGGGAGCTGTTTTTT
CDR3: CASSLGLRNTGELFF
J: TRBJ2-2
D: -
V: TRBV5-6
size: -
length: 15

DNA: TGTGCCAGCGGCCTGGTGGGGGACTCTGAAAACACCATATACTTT
CDR3: CASGLVGDSENTIYF
J: TRBJ1-3
D: -
V: TRBV5-6
size: -
length: 15

DNA: TGTGCCAGCAGTGACACCTGGGGCTCAGCTTTCTTT
CDR3: CASSDTWGSAFF
J: TRBJ1-1
D: -
V: TRBV6-4
size: -
length: 12

DNA: TGCAGTGCCCGCAGGGGGCAGGACACCATATATTTT
CDR3: CSARRGQDTIYF
J: TRBJ1-3
D: TRBD1
V: TRBV20-1
size: many
length: 12

DNA: TGTGCCAGCAGCTTAGAATCTAGCGTGCAGAATGAGCAGTTCTTC
CDR3: CASSLESSVQNEQFF
J: TRBJ2-1
D: -
V: TRBV11-2
size: -
length: 15

DNA: TGCGCCAGCAGCTTGGGCCTAACTAGCGGAAACACAGATACGCAGTATTTT
CDR3: CASSLGLTSGNTDTQYF
J: TRBJ2-3
D: TRBD2
V: TRBV5-1
size: -
length: 17

DNA: TGTGCCTGGTCGGGACAGGCTAATGAAAAACTGTTTTTT
CDR3: CAWSGQANEKLFF
J: TRBJ1-4
D: TRBD1
V: TRBV30
size: -
length: 13

DNA: TGTGCCAGCACTCGTTGGGTGACCTACGAGCTGTACTTC
CDR3: CASTRWVTYELYF
J: TRBJ2-7
D: -
V: TRBV6-5
size: -
length: 13

DNA: TGTGCCAGCATCTTTGGGACGGGAAGGCCTTACAATGAGCAGTTCTTC
CDR3: CASIFGTGRPYNEQFF
J: TRBJ2-1
D: -
V: TRBV5-6
size: -
length: 16

DNA: TGTGCCAGCAGCCCAGCACAGACCCTTAGCATCGGGGAGCTATTTTTT
CDR3: CASSPAQTLSIGELFF
J: TRBJ2-2
D: -
V: TRBV12-3/TRBV12-4
size: -
length: 16

DNA: TGTGCCGGTAGCGGCTACAATGAGCATTTCTTC
CDR3: CAGSGYNEHFF
J: TRBJ2-1
D: -
V: TRBV11-3
size: -
length: 11

DNA: TGTGACTGCAGTCAACAATCTGGAATCTATGGCTACGCCTTC
CDR3: CDCSQQSGIYGYAF
J: TRBJ1-2
D: -
V: TRBV12-3/TRBV12-4
size: -
length: 14

DNA: TGTGCCAGCAGTTTGATAGGGTCGGTTCAGCCCCAGCATTTT
CDR3: CASSLIGSVQPQHF
J: TRBJ1-5
D: -
V: TRBV12-3/TRBV12-4
size: few
length: 14

DNA: TGTGCCAACAGCTTGGCTGAACACAATGCCGGGGAGCTGTTTTTT
CDR3: CANSLAEHNAGELFF
J: TRBJ2-2
D: -
V: TRBV5-4
size: -
length: 15

DNA: TGCAGTGCTCTACAGGAGCACGGGCGCCCCCTCCACTTT
CDR3: CSALQEHGRPLHF
J: TRBJ1-6
D: -
V: TRBV20-1
size: many
length: 13

DNA: TGCAGCGTTGATGGGGTTCCTGGTGCCAACGTCCCGACTTTC
CDR3: CSVDGVPGANVPTF
J: TRBJ2-6
D: -
V: TRBV29-1
size: few
length: 14

DNA: TGTGTCAGCAGCACTAGCGCCGATACGCAGTATTTT
CDR3: CVSSTSADTQYF
J: TRBJ2-3
D: TRBD2
V: TRBV11-2
size: once
length: 12

DNA: TGCAGTGCTAGGGGTTTTCGGGAGGGCATCAATGAGCAGTTCTTC
CDR3: CSARGFREGINEQFF
J: TRBJ2-1
D: TRBD2
V: TRBV20-1
size: -
length: 15

DNA: TGTGCCAGCAGCGTAGGTCATAGCACAGATACGCAGTATTTT
CDR3: CASSVGHSTDTQYF
J: TRBJ2-3
D: -
V: TRBV12-3/TRBV12-4
size: many
length: 14

DNA: TGTACCAGCAACTATGCATTTTACAATGAGCAGTTCTTC
CDR3: CTSNYAFYNEQFF
J: TRBJ2-1
D: -
V: TRBV11-2
size: once
length: 13

DNA: TGCAGTGCTAGTCCCGCGGGACTACTAAACACCGGGGAGCTGTTTTTT
CDR3: CSASPAGLLNTGELFF
J: TRBJ2-2
D: TRBD2
V: TRBV20-1
size: -
length: 16

DNA: TGTGCCAGGAGTTCCAGACAGGGGGCTGGGTACGAGCAGTACTTC
CDR3: CARSSRQGAGYEQYF
J: TRBJ2-7
D: TRBD1
V: TRBV11-3
size: -
length: 15

DNA: TGCAGTGTTATGGGACAGTGTTACGAGCAGTACTTC
CDR3: CSVMGQCYEQYF
J: TRBJ2-7
D: TRBD1
V: TRBV20-1
size: -
length: 12